At least ten counts were recorded for the clone carrying this T cell receptor beta chain. No patient received treatment before thyroid surgery. The data originate from a study of metastatic and nonmetastatic thyroid tumors. V lost 3 bases and J 0 bases, leaving 9 bases between the germline ends. CDR1 MDHEN and CDR2 SYDVKM come from the germline V gene. The CDR3 is 15 residues long. MiXCR reprocessed the PCR reads for TCRdb. The sample includes 20,000 to 25,000 clones, 15% to 20% of them seen just once. The clonotype was recovered from a female donor with papillary thyroid cancer or a benign thyroid nodule (not recorded which). Some clones in this sample may be carry-over from other donors' samples. What was sequenced was blood. V usage is TRBV28 and J usage is TRBJ1-5; no clear D. The CDR3 nucleotides read TGTGCCAGCAGTTTTATGGGCAATAGCAATCAGCCCCAGCATTTT. The encoded protein is CASSFMGNSNQPQHF.